This is a list of T cell receptor beta chains from one sample in a study of cytomegalovirus exposure and HLA in healthy donors. Sequenced by immunoSEQ multiplex PCR; TCRdb stores in-frame clones only, minus some. In the table there are about 360,000 clones, roughly 90% of which are singletons. Sequencing used PBMCs. These receptors all come from a woman aged 18-30 years in good health and CMV-seronegative. Both conserved end residues are part of each CDR3. The D gene is left open where the match is weak. Rows give clone size only sometimes, using once, few, many, or a class for an expanded clone.

abundance	d_gene	v_gene	j_gene	CDR3aa	CDR3nt
NA	NA	TRBV7-9	TRBJ1-2	CASSLEPRYYGYTF	TGTGCCAGCAGCTTAGAGCCCCGGTACTATGGCTACACCTTC
few	TRBD2	TRBV9	TRBJ2-7	CASSVGGGREQYF	TGTGCCAGCAGCGTAGGCGGGGGGCGCGAGCAGTACTTC
NA	NA	TRBV7-6	TRBJ2-7	CASSLDWRYEQYF	TGTGCCAGCAGCTTAGACTGGAGGTACGAGCAGTACTTC
NA	TRBD2	TRBV11-2	TRBJ2-7	CASSRYTGRSDEQYF	TGTGCCAGCAGCCGTTACACCGGGAGGTCCGACGAGCAGTACTTC
NA	TRBD2	TRBV29-1	TRBJ2-3	CSVEDLGRRLAGSTDTQYF	TGCAGCGTTGAAGACCTTGGTAGAAGGCTAGCGGGGAGCACAGATACGCAGTATTTT
NA	NA	TRBV30	TRBJ2-7	CAWSVTTGRPHEQYF	TGTGCCTGGAGTGTTACGACAGGGAGGCCCCACGAGCAGTACTTC
NA	NA	TRBV6-6	TRBJ2-1	CASSYEGPYNEQFF	TGTGCCAGCAGTTATGAGGGCCCCTACAATGAGCAGTTCTTC
NA	TRBD2	TRBV19	TRBJ2-7	CASSPRGGDIYEQYF	TGTGCCAGTAGTCCCCGGGGGGGGGATATCTACGAGCAGTACTTC
NA	TRBD1	TRBV6-5	TRBJ1-2	CASSYRGRNYGYTF	TGTGCCAGCAGTTACAGGGGGCGGAACTATGGCTACACCTTC
NA	TRBD1	TRBV28	TRBJ2-5	CASSGRTGGQETQYF	TGTGCCAGCAGTGGAAGGACAGGGGGCCAAGAGACCCAGTACTTC
NA	TRBD1	TRBV18	TRBJ1-2	CASSPRTGHYGYTF	TGTGCCAGCTCACCGCGGACAGGGCACTATGGCTACACCTTC
NA	NA	TRBV18	TRBJ1-1	CASSRQETEAFF	TGTGCCAGCTCCCGTCAGGAAACTGAAGCTTTCTTT
NA	TRBD1	TRBV5-1	TRBJ1-2	CASSSGQEVAYGYTF	TGCGCCAGCAGCTCGGGACAGGAAGTGGCCTATGGCTACACCTTC
NA	NA	TRBV2	TRBJ2-3	CASSLGTQSTDTQYF	TGTGCCAGCAGTCTCGGGACACAGAGCACAGATACGCAGTATTTT
once	NA	TRBV5-4	TRBJ1-1	CASSLSAGYYTEAFF	TGTGCCAGCAGCTTGTCCGCCGGTTATTACACTGAAGCTTTCTTT
NA	NA	TRBV5-5	TRBJ1-4	CASSQRLIQSIEKLFF	TGTGCCAGCAGCCAACGCTTGATACAGTCAATCGAAAAACTGTTTTTT
few	TRBD1	TRBV27	TRBJ2-7	CASSLGQGANEQYF	TGTGCCAGCAGCTTGGGACAGGGGGCTAACGAGCAGTACTTC
NA	NA	TRBV2	TRBJ2-5	CASSERETQYF	TGTGCCAGCAGTGAGCGGGAGACCCAGTACTTC
NA	NA	TRBV29-1	TRBJ1-5	CSVAGDGNQPQHF	TGCAGCGTTGCGGGGGACGGGAATCAGCCCCAGCATTTT
NA	TRBD1	TRBV29-1	TRBJ1-2	CSVTQGAGYGYTF	TGCAGCGTTACTCAGGGGGCGGGCTATGGCTACACCTTC
NA	NA	TRBV18	TRBJ1-1	CASSPRLNTEAFF	TGTGCCAGCTCACCCCGGTTGAACACTGAAGCTTTCTTT
few	NA	TRBV29-1	TRBJ2-7	CSVEVASDSYEQYF	TGCAGCGTTGAAGTAGCCTCGGACTCCTACGAGCAGTACTTC
NA	NA	TRBV9	TRBJ2-1	CASSGSGRGGGEQFF	TGTGCCAGCAGCGGTAGCGGCCGGGGTGGGGGTGAGCAGTTCTTC
NA	NA	TRBV28	TRBJ1-2	CASSRAGYGYTF	TGTGCCAGCAGTCGGGCGGGCTATGGCTACACCTTC
NA	TRBD1	TRBV18	TRBJ2-5	CASSPRMTGGAETQYF	TGTGCCAGCTCACCAAGAATGACAGGGGGCGCCGAGACCCAGTACTTC